The 31 T cell receptor beta chains listed next were all sequenced from one sample in a study of cytomegalovirus exposure and HLA in healthy donors. The PCR contained 60 Vbeta and 13 Jbeta primers. Sequencing was performed with immunoSEQ multiplex PCR; in TCRdb, only in-frame clones are kept and a portion is missing. This table has about 200,000 clones, around 83% appearing once. The sequenced sample was PBMCs. The receptors shown here come from a woman in her late teens or twenties in good health and CMV-seronegative.

The V gene is TRBV4-3, the J gene TRBJ1-1; maybe TRBD1 (6 bases). The CDR3 extends over 16 amino acids. V was clipped by 0 bases and J by 1 base, with 12 bases between them. CDR1 and CDR2 from the germline V gene are LGHNA and YSLEER. CDR3 protein: CASSQDGGTTNTEAFF. The CDR3 DNA reads as TGCGCCAGCAGCCAAGATGGGGGCACAACGAACACTGAAGCTTTCTTT.

V gene TRBV28 combines with J gene TRBJ2-3; 9 bases align to TRBD2. This CDR3 region has 16 residues. V shed 5 bases and J 5 bases; nucleotides not matched to a gene: 11. Germline lookup yields CDR1 MDHEN and CDR2 SYDVKM. CDR3 residues: CASSPLFSGREDTQYF. CDR3 sequence (DNA): TGTGCCAGCAGTCCCCTCTTTAGCGGGAGAGAAGATACGCAGTATTTT.

V usage is TRBV28 and J usage is TRBJ2-3, with D possibly matching TRBD2 (6 bases). V was cut by 5 bases and J by 0 bases, with 18 bases left in between. Germline lookup yields CDR1 MDHEN and CDR2 SYDVKM. This CDR3 contains 17 residues. The DNA for the CDR3 is TGTGCCAGCAGTAAAGGAGTAGGGCGGGATAGCACAGATACGCAGTATTTT. It specifies CASSKGVGRDSTDTQYF.

This clone occurred a few times. This sequence joins TRBV5-6 and TRBJ2-5; 9 nucleotides align to TRBD1. The CDR3 length is 14 residues. Germline assignment: CDR1 SGHDT and CDR2 YYEEEE. Trimming removed 4 bases from V and 5 bases from J; junction bases left unmatched: 6. This chain's CDR3 is CASSTGQGHETQYF. CDR3 in DNA: TGTGCCAGCAGCACTGGACAGGGGCACGAGACCCAGTACTTC.

In nucleotides, the CDR3 is TGTGCCAGCAGCGTAGCCGAAAAAACTAAGTACGAGCAGTACGTC. Its translation is CASSVAEKTKYEQYV. J is TRBJ2-7 and V is TRBV9; D remains ambiguous. The CDR3 consists of 15 residues. V lost 0 bases and J 4 bases, leaving 14 bases between the germline ends. From germline, CDR1 is SGDLS and CDR2 YYNGEE.

The chain links TRBV6-5 to TRBJ2-1, with 8 bases lining up with TRBD2. Germline V gives CDR1 MNHEY, CDR2 SVGAGI. The CDR3 loop spans 15 amino acids. After removal of 6 bases from V and 3 bases from J, the junction contained 7 bases not matched to a gene. CDR3 protein: CASRTTSGNYNEQFF. CDR3 in DNA: TGTGCCAGCAGAACCACTAGCGGAAACTACAATGAGCAGTTCTTC.

This chain uses TRBV7-2 with TRBJ2-7; 7 nucleotides match TRBD1. In germline, CDR1 is SGHTA, CDR2 FQGNSA. This CDR3 region has 16 residues. The V segment lost 5 bases and the J segment 2 bases; nucleotides outside the gene matches: 12. CDR3 sequence: CASSPPSGQFPYEQYF. For the CDR3, the DNA is TGTGCCAGCAGCCCCCCCTCGGGACAGTTTCCCTACGAGCAGTACTTC.

The J gene is TRBJ2-2, the V gene TRBV19; the match to TRBD2 covers 8 bases. This CDR3 has 17 amino acids. Trimming cost V 0 bases and J 5 bases; bases outside gene matches: 8. From germline, CDR1 is LNHDA and CDR2 SQIVND (reference sequence). CDR3 sequence reads: CASSIDNLAGRTGELFF. Here the CDR3 DNA reads TGTGCCAGTAGTATAGACAACTTAGCGGGAAGGACCGGGGAGCTGTTTTTT.

This chain uses TRBV10-3 with TRBJ2-1, with a weak D call TRBD2 (6 bases). The germline CDR1 and CDR2 sequences are ENHRY and SYGVKD. V was cut by 2 bases and J by 0 bases, with 17 bases left in between. CDR3 length equals 18 residues. The DNA of the CDR3 is TGTGCCATCAGTGAGAGGACTACGACCAGTAGCTCCTACAATGAGCAGTTCTTC. It specifies CAISERTTTSSSYNEQFF.

The rearrangement joins TRBV10-3 to TRBJ2-7, with TRBD2 identical over 10 bases. The CDR3 spans 15 residues. With 3 bases clipped from V and 9 bases from J, the junction kept 11 bases outside the gene matches. Looked up from germline, CDR1 is ENHRY and CDR2 is SYGVKD. This CDR3 is CAISEGLAGVSGQYF. The CDR3 DNA is TGTGCCATCAGTGAAGGGCTAGCGGGGGTGTCGGGGCAGTACTTC.

This chain joins TRBV19 and TRBJ2-7; maybe TRBD2 (5 bases). Germline V gene data show CDR1 as LNHDA and CDR2 as SQIVND (reference sequence). The CDR3 is 14 residues long. Trimming left V 5 bases short and J 10 bases short, with 21 bases between. The CDR3 spells CASSYDLERTPQYF. CDR3 coding DNA: TGTGCCAGTAGTTATGACCTCGAGCGGACCCCACAGTACTTC.

This clone was picked up a small number of times. The rearrangement joins TRBV4-1 to TRBJ1-5, with 7 bases fitting TRBD1. Per the germline V gene, CDR1 is MGHRA and CDR2 is YSYEKL. The trim removed 0 bases at V and 7 bases at J, leaving 6 bases unmatched. The CDR3 has 15 amino acids. This chain's CDR3 is CASSQERQGGQPQHF. The CDR3 DNA reads as TGCGCCAGCAGCCAAGAGAGACAGGGTGGCCAGCCCCAGCATTTT.

The rearrangement links TRBV18 to TRBJ1-1; 8 bases align to TRBD1. This CDR3 is 13 amino acids long. V was clipped by 3 bases and J by 6 bases; unmatched bases: 3. Per germline, CDR1 KGHSH and CDR2 LQKENI. This CDR3 reads CASSPTGEAEAFF. CDR3 DNA: TGTGCCAGCTCACCGACAGGGGAAGCTGAAGCTTTCTTT.

This sequence joins TRBV4-3 and TRBJ1-4; possible D gene TRBD1, 6 bases. Germline V gives CDR1 LGHNA, CDR2 YSLEER. This CDR3 is 15 amino acids long. V was clipped by 0 bases and J by 6 bases, with 11 bases between them. CDR3 nucleotide sequence: TGCGCCAGCAGCCAAGATCAGGGGATAGATGAAAAACTGTTTTTT. Its translation: CASSQDQGIDEKLFF.

CDR3 nucleotides: TGTGCCAGCAGCGCGAGGGGAGGCTCTGGGGCCAACGTCCTGACTTTC. It yields the protein CASSARGGSGANVLTF. The genes are TRBV9 and TRBJ2-6, with D possibly being TRBD2 (6 bases). CDR1 SGDLS and CDR2 YYNGEE come from the germline V gene. V was cut by 3 bases and J by 0 bases, with 10 bases left in between. The CDR3 is 16 residues long.

The chain joins TRBV2 to TRBJ2-3, with 7 bases aligning to TRBD2. CDR3 length: 14 amino acids. The V gene end was trimmed by 8 bases and the J gene end by 6 bases; junction bases not matched to a gene: 11. The germline CDR1 and CDR2 sequences are SNHLY and FYNNEI. CDR3 sequence (DNA): TGTGCCAGCGGCCGGGCGGGACTATTGGATACGCAGTATTTT. It yields the protein CASGRAGLLDTQYF.

V gene TRBV7-9 combines with J gene TRBJ2-7; a possible D gene is TRBD2 (6 bases). The germline V and J ends were trimmed by 4 bases and 3 bases, with 16 bases remaining between them. The CDR3 sequence is 15 residues long. Germline CDR1 is SEHNR and CDR2 is FQNEAQ (reference sequence). The CDR3 DNA reads as TGTGCCAGCAGCTCGGCCCCGGGACTCCTCTACGAGCAGTACGTC. Residues: CASSSAPGLLYEQYV.

This clone was counted once. The gene calls are TRBV5-1 and TRBJ2-3; D might be TRBD2 (6 bases). V was cut by 4 bases and J by 4 bases, with 16 bases left in between. Germline CDR1 and CDR2: SGHRS and YFSETQ. The CDR3 has 15 amino acids. CDR3 bases: TGCGCCAGCAGCCCGGGATCGGCGGGGTCAGATACGCAGTATTTT. Translating it yields CASSPGSAGSDTQYF.

V usage is TRBV2 and J usage is TRBJ2-3; TRBD1 aligns across 12 bases. Germline V gene lookup returns CDR1 SNHLY and CDR2 FYNNEI. The CDR3 covers 14 residues. Unmatched junction bases numbered 3, after V lost 8 bases and J lost 3 bases. CDR3 sequence: CASGDRGLTDTQYF. CDR3 bases: TGTGCCAGCGGGGACAGGGGGCTTACAGATACGCAGTATTTT.

This chain links TRBV28 with TRBJ1-1, with D possibly TRBD1 on 6 matching bases. The CDR3 is 16 amino acids. Trimming stripped 4 bases from V and 4 bases from J, with 19 bases between. From germline, CDR1 is MDHEN and CDR2 SYDVKM. CDR3 coding DNA: TGTGCCAGCAGTTCATCGACTTTGGGGGCGGTCACTGAAGCTTTCTTT. Protein: CASSSSTLGAVTEAFF.

CDR3 DNA sequence: TGCGCCAGCAGCCAAGAGGCGGTAGCGGGCGCCTACAATGAGCAGTTCTTC. Translation: CASSQEAVAGAYNEQFF. The chain joins TRBV4-3 to TRBJ2-1, with 7 bases fitting TRBD2. Germline V CDR1 and CDR2: LGHNA, YSLEER. The CDR3 totals 17 residues. V was pared by 0 bases and J by 2 bases, with 7 bases of the junction left unmatched.

This clone was picked up a small number of times. V is TRBV27 and J is TRBJ2-1; TRBD2 aligns across 9 bases. CDR1 and CDR2 from the germline V gene are MNHEY and SMNVEV (reference sequence). With 5 bases clipped from V and 12 bases from J, the junction kept 14 bases outside the gene matches. The CDR3 is 15 residues long. The CDR3 DNA sequence: TGTGCCAGCAGTCCCCCGGGACTAGCAGGGGGGGGGCAGTTCTTC. Translated, it gives CASSPPGLAGGGQFF.

This clone was picked up a small number of times. The chain recombines TRBV4-3 with TRBJ1-1; no definite D call. This CDR3 is 14 amino acids long. Trimming pared 0 bases from V and 2 bases from J, leaving 7 bases between. From germline, CDR1 is LGHNA and CDR2 YSLEER. DNA of the CDR3: TGCGCCAGCAGCCAAGACAGGTATAACACTGAAGCTTTCTTT. Translation: CASSQDRYNTEAFF.

This clone came up once. The rearrangement joins TRBV19 to TRBJ2-1, with TRBD2 identical over 11 bases. The CDR3 runs to 18 residues. V lost 4 bases and J lost 4; bases outside the gene matches: 12. Germline CDR1 and CDR2: LNHDA and SQIVND (reference sequence). Here the CDR3 DNA reads TGTGCCAGTAGTAGAGGACTAGCGGGCAGAACCCCTTACAATGAGCAGTTCTTC. This translates into CASSRGLAGRTPYNEQFF.

V usage is TRBV5-6 and J usage is TRBJ2-7, with TRBD2 matching 12 bases. The CDR3 covers 19 residues. The trim removed 3 bases at V and 0 bases at J, leaving 13 bases unmatched. Per the germline V gene, CDR1 is SGHDT and CDR2 is YYEEEE. DNA for the CDR3: TGTGCCAGCAGCTACCGGACTAGCGGGAACCCCGGGGCCTCCTACGAGCAGTACTTC. Translated, it gives CASSYRTSGNPGASYEQYF.

The rearrangement joins TRBV7-2 to TRBJ2-5; 7 bases are a match to TRBD1. There are 14 residues in the CDR3. Unmatched junction bases numbered 13, after V lost 4 bases and J lost 11 bases. CDR1 SGHTA and CDR2 FQGNSA come from the germline V gene. The DNA for the CDR3 is TGTGCCAGCAGCTCTCAAATACGACAGGGTCAGCAGTACTTC. It translates to CASSSQIRQGQQYF. Filled out from reference TRBV7-2 and TRBJ2-5, the complete variable domain reads GAGVSQSPSNKVTEKGKDVELRCDPISGHTALYWYRQSLGQGLEFLIYFQGNSAPDKSGLPSDRFSAERTGGSVSTLTIQRTQQEDSAVYLCASSSQIRQGQQYFGPGTRLLVL.

This clone turned up a few times. The V call is TRBV5-1, the J call TRBJ2-1, with 9 nucleotides matching TRBD2. Germline V gene data show CDR1 as SGHRS and CDR2 as YFSETQ. The CDR3 has 16 residues. After removal of 2 bases from V and 5 bases from J, the junction contained 8 bases not matched to a gene. The CDR3: CASSFSGRILHNEQFF. DNA of the CDR3: TGCGCCAGCAGCTTTAGCGGGAGAATACTTCACAATGAGCAGTTCTTC.

This rearrangement joins TRBV19 to TRBJ1-5, with TRBD1 as a possible D gene (6 bases). There are 15 residues in the CDR3. Germline V gene sequence: CDR1 LNHDA, CDR2 SQIVND (reference sequence). The ends were cut back, 6 bases at V and 2 bases at J, with 14 bases in the middle. The CDR3 region is CASRGGPGGNQPQHF. The CDR3 bases are TGTGCCAGTAGGGGGGGGCCGGGCGGCAATCAGCCCCAGCATTTT.

This chain joins TRBV7-9 and TRBJ1-1; 8 bases map to TRBD1. Germline V gives CDR1 SEHNR, CDR2 FQNEAQ (reference sequence). Germline trimming cut 1 base from V and 11 bases from J; bases unmatched to any gene: 0. CDR3 length: 11 amino acids. Here the CDR3 reads CASSLGTGAFF. For the CDR3, the DNA is TGTGCCAGCAGCTTAGGGACAGGGGCTTTCTTT.

The chain couples TRBV6-5 to TRBJ2-7; possible D gene TRBD2, 5 bases. Trimming removed 6 bases from V and 3 bases from J, with 18 bases in between. In germline, CDR1 is MNHEY, CDR2 SVGAGI. The length of the CDR3 is 15 residues. The CDR3 here is CASRTRTGMGYEQYF. The CDR3 DNA reads TGTGCCAGCAGAACGAGGACGGGGATGGGCTACGAGCAGTACTTC.

This clone came up a few times. The chain joins TRBV10-2 to TRBJ1-1; a possible D gene is TRBD1 (6 bases). Germline CDR1 is WSHSY and CDR2 is SAAADI. The CDR3 covers 14 residues. V was trimmed by 6 bases and J by 7 bases, leaving 18 bases between them. The CDR3 DNA sequence: TGCGCCAGCAGCGACCCGGGGGGCGGGAGTGAAGCTTTCTTT. Amino acids: CASSDPGGGSEAFF.